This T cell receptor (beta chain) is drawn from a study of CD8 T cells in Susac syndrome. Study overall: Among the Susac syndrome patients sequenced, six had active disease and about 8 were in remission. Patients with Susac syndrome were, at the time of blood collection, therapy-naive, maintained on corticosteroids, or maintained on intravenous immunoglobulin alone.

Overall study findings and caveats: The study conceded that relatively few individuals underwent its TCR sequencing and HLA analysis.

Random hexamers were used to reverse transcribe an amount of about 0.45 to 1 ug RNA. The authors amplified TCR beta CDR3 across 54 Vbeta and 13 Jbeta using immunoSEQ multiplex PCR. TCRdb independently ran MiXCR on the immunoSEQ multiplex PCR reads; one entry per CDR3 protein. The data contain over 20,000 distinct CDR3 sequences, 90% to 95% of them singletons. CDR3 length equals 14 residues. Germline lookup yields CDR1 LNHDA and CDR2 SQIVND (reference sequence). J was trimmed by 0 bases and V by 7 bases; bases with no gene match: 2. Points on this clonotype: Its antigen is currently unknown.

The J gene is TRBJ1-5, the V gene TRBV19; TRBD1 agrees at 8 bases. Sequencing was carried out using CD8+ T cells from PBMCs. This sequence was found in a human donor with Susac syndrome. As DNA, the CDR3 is TGTGCCAGTACGACAGGGGATAGCAATCAGCCCCAGCATTTT. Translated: CASTTGDSNQPQHF.